This T cell receptor (beta chain) was identified during a study of shared clonotypes between healthy human individuals. This table comes from immunoSEQ multiplex PCR, and its TCRdb copy is limited to in-frame clones, with some not included. This table has fewer than 150,000 clones, about 70% appearing once. Trimming cost V 0 bases and J 3 bases, with 8 bases left between them. CDR1 is LNHNV, CDR2 YYDKDF, per germline (reference sequence). This CDR3 is 14 amino acids long. This TCR derives from a woman aged 25-40 years in good health. The sequenced sample consisted of memory CD8+ T cells sorted from blood. The subset: CD45RO+ cells pooled with CCR7-negative TemRA cells. This chain connects TRBV15 to TRBJ1-1; D not certain. CDR3 amino acids: CATSREWGDTEAFF. The CDR3 nucleotides read TGTGCCACCAGCAGAGAGTGGGGAGACACTGAAGCTTTCTTT.